This entry features one T cell receptor beta chain sequence. The target antigen is unknown. This sample stems from a study of CD8 T cells in Susac syndrome. Study-wide findings and caveats: The study recognized that its TCR sequencing and HLA analysis covered a relatively small number of individuals.

The RNA input was about 0.45 to 1 ug, and it was reverse transcribed with random hexamers. The TCR beta CDR3 was amplified by immunoSEQ multiplex PCR across 54 Vbeta, 13 Jbeta. TCRdb reanalysed the immunoSEQ multiplex PCR reads using MiXCR and keeps one entry per CDR3 protein. Among some 150,000 distinct CDR3 sequences, 85% to 95% were seen once, and the ten largest hold about 0.26%. The sequenced target, TCR beta, came from blood CD8+ and CD4+ T cells. TEMRA cells were FACS-enriched, and CD8+ and CD4+ T cells were isolated negatively. This CDR3 is built from 16 residues. J lost 6 bases, V lost 4 bases, and 13 bases had no gene match. Germline assignment: CDR1 MNHEY and CDR2 SMNVEV (reference sequence).

The sample taken for sequencing was CD8+ T cells from PBMCs. The receptor was isolated from a human donor in good health. The gene calls are TRBV27 and TRBJ1-1; 8 positions agree with TRBD1. This CDR3 is CASSSLSAGGKAEAFF. The CDR3 DNA follows: TGTGCCAGCAGTTCCCTATCGGCAGGGGGCAAGGCTGAAGCTTTCTTT.